The rows below give T cell receptor beta chains drawn from one sample of a study of control samples from healthy donors and cancer patients. Sequencing was performed with immunoSEQ multiplex PCR; in TCRdb, only in-frame clones are kept and a portion is missing. The table records roughly 130,000 clones, 90% of them present only once. Sequenced sample: blood. These receptors originate from a man between 18 and 35 years old in good health. CDR3s leave out the opening cysteine and the closing phenylalanine or tryptophan. The order of the fields is J gene, V gene, CDR3 protein.

>TRBJ1-1|TRBV2
ASSADGTEAF
>TRBJ2-1|TRBV5-1
ASSLAVDLGDEQF
>TRBJ2-3|TRBV21-1
ASSKSSGGIWTDTQY
>TRBJ2-1|TRBV27
ASSFPEGNEQF
>TRBJ2-7|TRBV4-2
ASSQGQADSYEQY
>TRBJ2-1|TRBV11-2
ASSPLVRSDNEQF
>TRBJ1-6|TRBV2
ASKGTENSPLH
>TRBJ2-3|TRBV27
AASEGAVMDTQY
>TRBJ2-7|TRBV21-1
ASSKRDRVYEQY
>TRBJ1-1|TRBV3-1/TRBV3-2
ASSQAGTAVEAF
>TRBJ2-3|TRBV6-1
ASSELGVSTDTQY
>TRBJ2-3|TRBV7-3
ASSFAGADTQY
>TRBJ2-5|TRBV10-1
ASSRTGQETQY
>TRBJ2-3|TRBV2
ASSELPGGTDTQY
>TRBJ1-5|TRBV7-9
ASSSGQGDQPQH
>TRBJ2-1|TRBV6-2/TRBV6-3
ASSFRDNNEQF
>TRBJ2-3|TRBV27
ASSPPGRRNTDTQY
>TRBJ1-6|TRBV6-2/TRBV6-3
ASSYEGGYNSPLH
>TRBJ2-6|TRBV11-2
ASSSSLGANVLT
>TRBJ1-1|TRBV6-4
ASSDSVGNMNTEAF
>TRBJ1-4|TRBV2
ASSQSGTANEKLF
>TRBJ1-1|TRBV11-2
ASSLDRDAEAF
>TRBJ1-1|TRBV18
ASSPSLGTRYTEAF
>TRBJ1-1|TRBV12-5
ASARRGYVEAF